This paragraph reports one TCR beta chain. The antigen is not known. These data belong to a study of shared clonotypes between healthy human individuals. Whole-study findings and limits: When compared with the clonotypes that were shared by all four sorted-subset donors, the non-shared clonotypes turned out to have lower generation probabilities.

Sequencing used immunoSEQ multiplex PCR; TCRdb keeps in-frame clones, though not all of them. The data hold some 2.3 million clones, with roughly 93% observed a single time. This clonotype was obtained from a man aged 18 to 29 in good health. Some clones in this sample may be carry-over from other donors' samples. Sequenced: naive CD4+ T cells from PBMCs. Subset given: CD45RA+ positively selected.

This CDR3 reads CASGKEETGSYEQYF. In nucleotides, the CDR3 is TGTGCCAGCGGAAAGGAGGAGACAGGGAGCTACGAGCAGTACTTC. The chain uses TRBV6-1 and TRBJ2-7, with 7 bases aligning to TRBD1. CDR3 length: 15 residues. J gave up 3 bases and V 8 bases, and 13 bases lay outside the gene matches. Germline lookup yields CDR1 MNHNS and CDR2 SASEGT.